These 4 T cell receptor beta chains originate from one sample sequenced in a study of beta chain features in type 1 diabetes. The authors reverse transcribed all of the isolated RNA, so sequencing captured expressed TCRB transcripts. Using immunoSEQ multiplex PCR, the repertoire was profiled, and TCRdb retains in-frame clones only, with some absent. This table has over 500,000 clones, 15% to 17% appearing once. Sequencing input: naive CD4+ T cells from blood. The receptors stem from a man between 18 and 29 years old in good health.

The chain combines TRBV5-1 with TRBJ1-1; D not certain. The length of the CDR3 is 13 residues. The V gene's germline CDR1 is SGHRS and CDR2 YFSETQ. Trimming pared 0 bases from V and 1 base from J, leaving 4 bases between. The CDR3 bases are TGCGCCAGCAGCTTGGCACAGAACACTGAAGCTTTCTTT. The encoded protein is CASSLAQNTEAFF. The complete variable domain, with remaining parts taken from reference TRBV5-1 and TRBJ1-1, reads KAGVTQTPRYLIKTRGQQVTLSCSPISGHRSVSWYQQTPGQGLQFLFEYFSETQRNKGNFPGRFSGRQFSNSRSEMNVSTLELGDSALYLCASSLAQNTEAFFGQGTRLTVV.

This clone turned up a few times. The sample has other DNA sequences that encode this CDR3 too. The V and J genes are TRBV9 and TRBJ2-3, with D unresolved. The V end was cut by 4 bases, the J end by 0 bases, with 9 bases between. The germline V gene encodes CDR1 SGDLS and CDR2 YYNGEE. The CDR3 covers 14 residues. The CDR3 spells CASSPRPSTDTQYF. CDR3 nucleotides: TGTGCCAGCAGCCCTCGACCGAGCACAGATACGCAGTATTTT.

A word on this clone: Other nucleotide sequences in the sample specify the same CDR3. This chain links TRBV29-1 with TRBJ2-7; possible D gene TRBD2, 6 bases. The CDR3 is made up of 13 amino acids. Germline-derived CDR1 and CDR2 are SQVTM and ANQGSEA. The germline V and J ends were trimmed by 0 bases and 7 bases, with 13 bases remaining between them. The CDR3 DNA reads TGCAGCGTTGAAGATCCGGGGGTTCGGGAGCAGTACTTC. As protein: CSVEDPGVREQYF.

This rearrangement joins TRBV4-1 to TRBJ2-1, with TRBD1 matching over 8 bases. V lost 6 bases to trimming and J lost 0 bases; unmatched junction nucleotides: 4. The CDR3 is 15 residues long. From germline, CDR1 is MGHRA and CDR2 YSYEKL. This CDR3 is CASRKQGASYNEQFF. In DNA form, the CDR3 reads TGCGCCAGCAGGAAGCAGGGGGCCTCCTACAATGAGCAGTTCTTC.